Below, 10 T cell receptor beta chains from the same sample are listed, as sequenced in a study of blood T cell repertoires in COVID-19. Data came from immunoSEQ multiplex PCR; TCRdb stores just in-frame clones and leaves some out. This table holds around 300,000 clones, approximately 90% found once. The sequenced sample was peripheral blood. The receptor source for this set is a woman aged 45 to 65 with COVID-19, enrolled during active disease.

The J gene is TRBJ2-1, the V gene TRBV24-1, with D possibly TRBD2 on 6 matching bases. The CDR3 contains 13 residues. V gave up 5 bases and J gave up 9 bases, with 13 bases separating them. The germline V gene has CDR1 KGHDR and CDR2 SFDVKD. CDR3 region: CATSGREKGEQFF. In DNA, the CDR3 is TGTGCCACCAGTGGTCGGGAGAAGGGTGAGCAGTTCTTC.

J is TRBJ1-2 and V is TRBV6-1; tentative D call: TRBD1 (6 bases). Germline assignment: CDR1 MNHNS and CDR2 SASEGT. Trimming took off 0 bases at V and 4 bases at J, with 12 bases between the two ends. This CDR3 comprises 15 residues. The CDR3 sequence is CASSEARGSFYGYTF. The DNA of the CDR3 is TGTGCCAGCAGTGAAGCCAGGGGCTCTTTCTATGGCTACACCTTC.

CDR3 coding DNA: TGTGCCAGCCTTGGGCGGGAGTACGACAATGAGCAGTTCTTC. This sequence encodes CASLGREYDNEQFF. V and J are TRBV10-3 and TRBJ2-1; 7 bases are a match to TRBD2. The CDR3 is made up of 14 amino acids. Germline CDR1 reads ENHRY; CDR2 reads SYGVKD. The trim removed 10 bases at V and 5 bases at J, leaving 11 bases unmatched.

V gene TRBV19 combines with J gene TRBJ2-7; TRBD1 agrees at 11 bases. V lost 3 bases and J lost 3; bases outside the gene matches: 4. Germline lookup yields CDR1 LNHDA and CDR2 SQIVND (reference sequence). CDR3 length: 15 residues. The CDR3 DNA sequence: TGTGCCAGTAGTATCTCCGGGACAGGGGGCTACGAGCAGTACTTC. Its translation: CASSISGTGGYEQYF.

This chain joins TRBV29-1 and TRBJ1-4, with D perhaps matching TRBD1 (5 bases). V was trimmed by 4 bases and J by 6 bases, leaving 9 bases between them. This CDR3 comprises 12 residues. Germline CDR1 SQVTM, CDR2 ANQGSEA. CDR3 bases: TGCAGCGTTGGGGGCACAGATGAAAAACTGTTTTTT. This encodes CSVGGTDEKLFF.

The chain carries TRBV11-3 and TRBJ2-6; D possibly corresponds to TRBD2 (6 bases). The CDR3 runs 20 residues. Germline V gene sequence: CDR1 SGHNT, CDR2 YENEEA. V lost 4 bases, J lost 0 bases, and 22 bases lay in between. The CDR3 here is CASSSVDQTRLVSGANVLTF. The CDR3 bases are TGTGCCAGCAGCTCTGTTGACCAGACTAGATTAGTCTCTGGGGCCAACGTCCTGACTTTC.

The chain is built from TRBV7-9 and TRBJ1-1; D remains ambiguous. This CDR3 has 11 residues. V was pared by 7 bases and J by 3 bases, with 6 bases between. Germline V gene lookup returns CDR1 SEHNR and CDR2 FQNEAQ (reference sequence). CDR3 nucleotides: TGTGCCAGCAAGAGGGACACTGAAGCTTTCTTT. This codes for CASKRDTEAFF.

The chain couples TRBV29-1 to TRBJ1-4; 7 nucleotides match TRBD1. Trimming at V came to 0 bases and at J to 4 bases, leaving 11 bases not matched to a gene. The CDR3 loop spans 17 amino acids. The V gene's germline CDR1 is SQVTM and CDR2 ANQGSEA. CDR3 protein: CSVEDSGRGQINEKLFF. For the CDR3, the DNA is TGCAGCGTTGAAGATTCCGGCAGGGGACAGATTAATGAAAAACTGTTTTTT.

The chain couples TRBV30 to TRBJ1-5; 9 bases align to TRBD1. Germline V CDR1 and CDR2: GTSNPN, SVGIG (reference sequence). After removal of 5 bases from V and 2 bases from J, the junction contained 4 bases not matched to a gene. CDR3 length: 14 residues. The CDR3 DNA reads TGTGCCTGGGACCGGGACAGGGGCAATCAGCCCCAGCATTTT. Translated: CAWDRDRGNQPQHF.

The sample holds one count of this clone. The rearrangement links TRBV29-1 to TRBJ2-7, with 8 bases fitting TRBD1. Looked up from germline, CDR1 is SQVTM and CDR2 is ANQGSEA. The junction had 9 bases not matched to a gene; V was cut back by 7 bases and J by 7 bases. This CDR3 region has 12 residues. In DNA, the CDR3 is TGCAGCGCCGACAGGGGAGTAGGAGAGCAGTACTTC. Its translation is CSADRGVGEQYF.